This T cell receptor (beta chain) was captured in a study of T cell clusters in autoimmune cytopenias. One tube held mixed TRB-A and TRB-B primer pools for touch-down PCR. TCRdb reanalyzed the multiplex PCR reads and collapses them to one entry per CDR3 protein, without DNA. This sample's table has about 10,000 distinct CDR3 sequences. Study outcomes and limitations: A dominant lymphoma-associated repertoire apparently masked the cluster-lack signature in secondary cytopenia versus chronic lymphocytic leukemia.

Tens of thousands of genome equivalents of blood DNA were amplified for TRB. On this clonotype: The target antigen is unknown.

CDR3 size: 18 residues. CDR1 is PRHDT and CDR2 is FYEKMQ in the germline V gene (reference sequence). The clonotype was recovered from a human donor with an autoimmune cytopenia or autoimmune hepatitis (not recorded which). V and J are TRBV13 and TRBJ1-4. Sequencing used peripheral blood. CDR3 region: CASSLSYKRLGQNEKLFF.